This T cell receptor (beta chain) was profiled in a study of T cell changes during pregnancy in multiple sclerosis. J gave up 1 base and V 0 bases, and 5 bases lay outside the gene matches. This CDR3 is built from 16 residues. From germline, CDR1 is WSHSY and CDR2 SAAADI. Assay used: immunoSEQ multiplex PCR; TCRdb lists only in-frame clones, some missing. The table records approximately 44,000 clones, roughly 90% of them present only once. The chain recombines TRBV10-2 with TRBJ2-7, with 8 nucleotides matching TRBD1. The source is a female donor with multiple sclerosis, enrolled in a pregnancy study. The sample consisted of CD4+ T cells from peripheral blood mononuclear cells, taken before pregnancy. As DNA, the CDR3 is TGCGCCAGCAGTGAGTCGTTCGGACAGGGATCCTACGAGCAGTACTTC. Protein product: CASSESFGQGSYEQYF.